What follows are 11 T cell receptor beta chains derived from one specimen sequenced in a study of vaccination and CD4 T cells after COVID-19. Sequencing of cultured CD4+ T cell DNA used the Oncomine TCR Beta short-read assay. TCRdb re-analysed the PCR reads in MiXCR, keeping a single row per CDR3 protein. Of fewer than 15,000 distinct CDR3 sequences in the sample, less than 45% were seen once. Stated treatment: approximately nine-day PBMC culture with coronavirus spike peptide pools or control peptides (ViraFEST assay). These receptors lack a known antigen. The sequencing used CD4+ T cells from blood, cultured in vitro, collected after SARS-CoV-2 vaccination. The receptors were sampled from a human donor who had recovered from COVID-19.

The count of this clonotype is one. The CDR3 DNA follows: TGTGCCAGCTCTCTCCTGACGGAATACACTGAAGCTTTCTTT. As protein: CASSLLTEYTEAFF. The rearrangement joins TRBV18 to TRBJ1-1, with D unclear. This CDR3 region has 14 residues. V lost 6 bases and J lost 3, with 14 bases in between. CDR1 and CDR2 (germline): KGHSH, LQKENI.

This clonotype was observed a handful of times. This sequence joins TRBV6-1 and TRBJ2-3; D is possibly TRBD2 (5 bases). V lost 6 bases and J 2 bases, leaving 9 bases between the germline ends. The CDR3 has 13 amino acids. Looked up from germline, CDR1 is MNHNS and CDR2 is SASEGT. The CDR3 DNA is TGTGCCAGCAGGCGGGCACTCACAGATACGCAGTATTTT. It yields the protein CASRRALTDTQYF.

This sequence joins TRBV6-1 and TRBJ2-1; D not resolved. This CDR3 spans 13 amino acids. Trimming took off 0 bases at V and 8 bases at J, with 8 bases between the two ends. CDR1 and CDR2 from the germline V gene are MNHNS and SASEGT. The CDR3 is CASSEAGLYEQFF. The DNA of the CDR3 is TGTGCCAGCAGTGAAGCTGGGCTGTATGAGCAGTTCTTC.

This clonotype was counted between two and nine times. The chain has TRBV6-1 and TRBJ1-5; 7 bases align to TRBD1. Looked up from germline, CDR1 is MNHNS and CDR2 is SASEGT. The CDR3 length is 15 residues. Trimming at V came to 5 bases and at J to 2 bases, leaving 6 bases not matched to a gene. CDR3 protein: CASSQQGSGNQPQHF. The CDR3 region has the DNA TGTGCCAGCAGTCAACAGGGGAGCGGCAATCAGCCCCAGCATTTT.

This clonotype was observed a few times. The genes are TRBV6-1 and TRBJ1-3; D not resolved. V was trimmed by 0 bases and J by 2 bases, leaving 14 bases between them. The CDR3 is 17 residues long. Germline V gene sequence: CDR1 MNHNS, CDR2 SASEGT. The CDR3 region has the DNA TGTGCCAGCAGTGAAGCTGTGAGAGGGATCACTGGAAACACCATATATTTT. It encodes CASSEAVRGITGNTIYF.

This rearrangement joins TRBV4-2 to TRBJ1-5, with D unresolved. Per germline, CDR1 LGHNA and CDR2 YNFKEQ. With 0 bases removed from V and 15 bases from J, the gap between germline ends came to 15 bases. The CDR3 runs 13 residues. The CDR3, as DNA: TGTGCCAGCAGCCAAGACCGATGGGGAATCCTGCATTTT. Its protein is CASSQDRWGILHF.

The genes are TRBV27 and TRBJ2-1; 11 bases map to TRBD2. The CDR3 length is 16 residues. Germline CDR1 is MNHEY and CDR2 is SMNVEV (reference sequence). Germline trimming cut 6 bases from V and 3 bases from J; bases unmatched to any gene: 7. CDR3 sequence: CASRDSGRADYNEQFF. In nucleotides, the CDR3 is TGTGCCAGCAGAGATAGCGGGAGGGCCGACTACAATGAGCAGTTCTTC.

By sample share, this clonotype is medium-sized. CDR3 in DNA: TGTGCCAGTAGCCCATCAGGTTTCGCGAACACCGGGGAGCTGTTTTTT. Its translation: CASSPSGFANTGELFF. The V call is TRBV19, the J call TRBJ2-2; D is undetermined. V lost 6 bases and J lost 0, with 14 bases in between. This CDR3 comprises 16 residues. The V gene's germline CDR1 is LNHDA and CDR2 SQIVND (reference sequence).

This rearrangement joins TRBV10-1 to TRBJ2-5; the D gene is possibly TRBD2 (5 bases). Trimming removed 3 bases at V and 4 bases at J, with 12 bases between. Germline CDR1 WNHNN, CDR2 SYGVQD (reference sequence). The CDR3 is 14 amino acids. In nucleotides, the CDR3 is TGCGCCAGCAGTGATGTTTCCAGCGGAGAGACCCAGTACTTC. Amino acid sequence: CASSDVSSGETQYF.

This clonotype was detected only a few times. The chain is built from TRBV7-6 and TRBJ2-3; 8 bases agree with TRBD2. This CDR3 has 17 amino acids. From germline, CDR1 is SGHVS and CDR2 FNYEAQ. The ends lost 5 bases at V and 2 bases at J; junction bases unmatched: 12. The CDR3 spells CASSPAQAGDYTDTQYF. DNA of the CDR3: TGTGCCAGCAGCCCGGCCCAAGCGGGAGATTACACAGATACGCAGTATTTT.

V is TRBV7-2 and J is TRBJ2-4, with a possible D match to TRBD2 (6 bases). This CDR3 has 14 residues. Trimming stripped 4 bases from V and 6 bases from J, with 13 bases between. Germline-derived CDR1 and CDR2 are SGHTA and FQGNSA. CDR3 coding DNA: TGTGCCAGCAGCTCCGGGGGATCGGGAAACATTCAGTACTTC. It yields the protein CASSSGGSGNIQYF.